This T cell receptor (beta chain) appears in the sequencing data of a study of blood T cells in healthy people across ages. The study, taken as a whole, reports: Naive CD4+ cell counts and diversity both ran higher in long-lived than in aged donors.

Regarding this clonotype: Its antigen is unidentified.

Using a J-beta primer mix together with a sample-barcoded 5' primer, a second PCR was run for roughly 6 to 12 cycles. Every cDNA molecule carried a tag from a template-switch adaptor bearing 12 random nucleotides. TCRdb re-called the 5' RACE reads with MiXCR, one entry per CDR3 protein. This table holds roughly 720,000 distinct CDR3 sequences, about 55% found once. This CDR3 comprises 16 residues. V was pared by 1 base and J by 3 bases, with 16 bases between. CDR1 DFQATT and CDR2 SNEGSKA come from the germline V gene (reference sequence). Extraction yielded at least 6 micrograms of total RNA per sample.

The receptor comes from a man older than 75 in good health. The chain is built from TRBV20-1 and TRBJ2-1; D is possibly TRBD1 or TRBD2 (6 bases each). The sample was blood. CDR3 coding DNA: TGCAGTGCTAGAGCTTTCGGGGGCCCTTTCTACAATGAGCAGTTCTTC. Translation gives CSARAFGGPFYNEQFF.